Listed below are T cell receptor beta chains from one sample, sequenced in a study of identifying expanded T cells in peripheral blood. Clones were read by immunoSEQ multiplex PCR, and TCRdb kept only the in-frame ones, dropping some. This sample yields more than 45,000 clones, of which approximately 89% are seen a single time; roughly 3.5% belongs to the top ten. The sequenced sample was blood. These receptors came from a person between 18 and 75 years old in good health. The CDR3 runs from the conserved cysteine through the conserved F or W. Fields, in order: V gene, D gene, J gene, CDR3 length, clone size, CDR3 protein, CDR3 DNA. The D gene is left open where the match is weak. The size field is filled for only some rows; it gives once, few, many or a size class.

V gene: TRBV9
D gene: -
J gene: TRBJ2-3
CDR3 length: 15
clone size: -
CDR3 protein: CASSVASGATDTQYF
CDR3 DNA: TGTGCCAGCAGCGTAGCGTCGGGAGCCACAGATACGCAGTATTTT

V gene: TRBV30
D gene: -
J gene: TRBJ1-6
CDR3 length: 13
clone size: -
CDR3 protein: CAWSKGDNSPLHF
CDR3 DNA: TGTGCCTGGTCAAAGGGGGATAATTCACCCCTCCACTTT

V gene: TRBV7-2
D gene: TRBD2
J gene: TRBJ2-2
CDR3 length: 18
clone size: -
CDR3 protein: CASSPLGTSVSNTGELFF
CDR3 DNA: TGTGCCAGCAGCCCATTAGGGACTAGCGTTTCGAATACCGGGGAGCTGTTTTTT

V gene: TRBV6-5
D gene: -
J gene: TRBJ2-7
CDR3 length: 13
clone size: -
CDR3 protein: CASRSGTQNEQYF
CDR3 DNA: TGTGCCAGCAGATCCGGGACACAAAACGAGCAGTACTTC

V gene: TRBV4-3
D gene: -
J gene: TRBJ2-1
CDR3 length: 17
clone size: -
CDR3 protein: CASSQDTRMRGHNEQFF
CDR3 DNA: TGCGCCAGCAGCCAAGACACCCGTATGAGGGGACACAATGAGCAGTTCTTC

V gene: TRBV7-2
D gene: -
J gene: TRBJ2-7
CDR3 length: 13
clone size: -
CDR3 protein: CASSSWENYEQYF
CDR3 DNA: TGTGCCAGCAGCTCATGGGAAAACTACGAGCAGTACTTC

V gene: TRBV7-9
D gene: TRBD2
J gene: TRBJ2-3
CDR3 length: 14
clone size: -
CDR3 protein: CASSSHSGEDTQYF
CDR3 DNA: TGTGCCAGCAGCTCCCATAGCGGGGAAGATACGCAGTATTTT

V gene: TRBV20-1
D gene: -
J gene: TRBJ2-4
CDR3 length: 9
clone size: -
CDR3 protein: CSARNIQYF
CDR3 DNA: TGCAGTGCTAGAAACATTCAGTACTTC

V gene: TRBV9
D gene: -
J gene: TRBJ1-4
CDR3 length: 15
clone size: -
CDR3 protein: CASSTQWGTNEKLFF
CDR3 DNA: TGTGCCAGCAGCACTCAGTGGGGAACTAATGAAAAACTGTTTTTT

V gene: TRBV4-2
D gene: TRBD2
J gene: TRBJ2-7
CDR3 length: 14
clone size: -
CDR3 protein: CASSQVGLEVEQYF
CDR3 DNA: TGTGCCAGCAGCCAAGTGGGACTAGAAGTCGAGCAGTACTTC

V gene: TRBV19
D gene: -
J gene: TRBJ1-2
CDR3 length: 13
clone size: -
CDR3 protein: CASSLTGDYGYTF
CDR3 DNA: TGTGCCAGTAGTTTGACAGGAGATTATGGCTACACCTTC

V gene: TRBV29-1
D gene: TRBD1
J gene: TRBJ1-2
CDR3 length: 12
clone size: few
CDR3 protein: CSAGQGDYGYTF
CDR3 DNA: TGCAGCGCGGGACAGGGCGACTATGGCTACACCTTC

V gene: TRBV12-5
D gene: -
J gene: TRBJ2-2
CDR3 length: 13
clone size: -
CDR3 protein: CADSVGVGGELFF
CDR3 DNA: TGTGCCGACAGTGTGGGGGTTGGCGGGGAGCTGTTTTTT

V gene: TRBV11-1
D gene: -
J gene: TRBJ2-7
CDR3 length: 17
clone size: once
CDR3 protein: CASSLVGRAGVSYEQYF
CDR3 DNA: TGTGCCAGCAGCTTAGTGGGTCGGGCAGGGGTCTCCTACGAGCAGTACTTC

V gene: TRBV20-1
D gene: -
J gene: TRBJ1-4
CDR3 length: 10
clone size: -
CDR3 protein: CSATDEKLFF
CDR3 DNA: TGCAGTGCTACTGATGAAAAACTGTTTTTT

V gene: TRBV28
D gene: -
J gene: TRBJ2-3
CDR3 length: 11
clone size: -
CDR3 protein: CASSLIDTQYF
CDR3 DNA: TGTGCCAGCAGTTTAATAGATACGCAGTATTTT

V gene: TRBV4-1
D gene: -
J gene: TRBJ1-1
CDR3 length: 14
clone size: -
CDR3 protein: CASSQANLNTEAFF
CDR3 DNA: TGCGCCAGCAGCCAAGCTAACTTGAACACTGAAGCTTTCTTT

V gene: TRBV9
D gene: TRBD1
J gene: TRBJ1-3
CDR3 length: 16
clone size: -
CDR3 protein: CASSPSGQGAGNTIYF
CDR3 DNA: TGTGCCAGCAGCCCGTCGGGACAGGGGGCTGGAAACACCATATATTTT

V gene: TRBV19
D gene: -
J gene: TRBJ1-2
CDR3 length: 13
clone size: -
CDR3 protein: CASRGLSRGGYTF
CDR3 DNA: TGTGCCAGTCGGGGGCTCAGTCGGGGCGGCTACACCTTC

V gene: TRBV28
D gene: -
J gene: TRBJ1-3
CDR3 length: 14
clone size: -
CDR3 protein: CASTPVGGPNTIYF
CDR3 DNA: TGTGCCAGCACCCCAGTGGGGGGCCCAAACACCATATATTTT

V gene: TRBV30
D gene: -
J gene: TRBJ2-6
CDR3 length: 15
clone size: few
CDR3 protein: CAWSEQDSGANVLTF
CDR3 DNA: TGTGCCTGGAGTGAACAGGACTCTGGGGCCAACGTCCTGACTTTC

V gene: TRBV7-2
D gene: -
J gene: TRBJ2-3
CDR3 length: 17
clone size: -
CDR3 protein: CASSLSPVGGVTDTQYF
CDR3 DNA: TGTGCCAGCAGCTTAAGCCCGGTTGGGGGTGTCACAGATACGCAGTATTTT

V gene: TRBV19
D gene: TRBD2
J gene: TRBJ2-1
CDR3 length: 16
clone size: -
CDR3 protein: CASSIGSGSLGNEQFF
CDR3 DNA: TGTGCCAGTAGTATTGGTAGCGGGAGCCTGGGCAATGAGCAGTTCTTC

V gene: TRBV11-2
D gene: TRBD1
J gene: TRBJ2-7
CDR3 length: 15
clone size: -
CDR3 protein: CASSLGQANMYEQYF
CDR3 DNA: TGTGCCAGCAGCTTGGGACAGGCGAATATGTACGAGCAGTACTTC

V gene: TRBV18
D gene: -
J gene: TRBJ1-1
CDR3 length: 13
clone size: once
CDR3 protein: CASSPRGQKEAFF
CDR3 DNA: TGTGCCAGCTCACCCAGAGGACAGAAAGAAGCTTTCTTT

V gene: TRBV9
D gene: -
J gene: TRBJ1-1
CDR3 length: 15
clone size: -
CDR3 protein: CASSPKGDSNTEAFF
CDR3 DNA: TGTGCCAGCAGCCCAAAGGGGGATTCGAACACTGAAGCTTTCTTT

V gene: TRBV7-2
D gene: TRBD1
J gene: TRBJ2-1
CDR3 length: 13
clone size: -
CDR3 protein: CASNRGLYNEQFF
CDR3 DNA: TGTGCCAGCAACAGGGGCCTCTACAATGAGCAGTTCTTC